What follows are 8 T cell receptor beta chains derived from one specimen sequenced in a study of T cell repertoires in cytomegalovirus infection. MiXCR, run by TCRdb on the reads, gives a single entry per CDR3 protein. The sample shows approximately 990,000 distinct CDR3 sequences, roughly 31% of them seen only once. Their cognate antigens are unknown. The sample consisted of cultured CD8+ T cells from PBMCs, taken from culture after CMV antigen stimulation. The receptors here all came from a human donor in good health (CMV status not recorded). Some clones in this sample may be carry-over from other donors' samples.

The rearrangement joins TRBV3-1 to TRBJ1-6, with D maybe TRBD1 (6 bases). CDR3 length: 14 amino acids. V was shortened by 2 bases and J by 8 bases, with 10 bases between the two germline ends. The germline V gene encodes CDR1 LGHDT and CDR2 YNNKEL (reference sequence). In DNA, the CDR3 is TGTGCCAGCAGCCAACGGGACAATTATTCACCCCTCCACTTT. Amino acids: CASSQRDNYSPLHF.

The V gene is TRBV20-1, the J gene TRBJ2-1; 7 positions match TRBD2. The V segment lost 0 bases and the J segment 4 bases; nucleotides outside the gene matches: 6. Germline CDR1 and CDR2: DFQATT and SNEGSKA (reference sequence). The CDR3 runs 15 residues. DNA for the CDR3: TGCAGTGCTAGAGATGGGAGGGGAAATTACAATGAGCAGTTCTTC. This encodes CSARDGRGNYNEQFF.

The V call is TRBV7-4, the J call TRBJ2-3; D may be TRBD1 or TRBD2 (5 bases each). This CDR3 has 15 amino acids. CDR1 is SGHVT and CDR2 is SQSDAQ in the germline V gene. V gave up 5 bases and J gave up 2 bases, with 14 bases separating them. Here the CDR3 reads CASSPPGQNTDTQYF. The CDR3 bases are TGTGCCAGCAGCCCCCCGGGGCAGAACACAGATACGCAGTATTTT.

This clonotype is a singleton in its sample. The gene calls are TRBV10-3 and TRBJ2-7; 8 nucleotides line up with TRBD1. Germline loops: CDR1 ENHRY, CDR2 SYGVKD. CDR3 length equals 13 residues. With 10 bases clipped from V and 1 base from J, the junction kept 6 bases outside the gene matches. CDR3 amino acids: CATIGQGSYEQYF. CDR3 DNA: TGTGCCACCATCGGACAGGGATCCTACGAGCAGTACTTC.

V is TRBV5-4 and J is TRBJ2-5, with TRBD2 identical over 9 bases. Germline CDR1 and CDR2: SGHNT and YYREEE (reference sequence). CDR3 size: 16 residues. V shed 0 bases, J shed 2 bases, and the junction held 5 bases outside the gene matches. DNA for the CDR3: TGTGCCAGCAGCTTGGTGGTAGCGGGGGTTCAAGAGACCCAGTACTTC. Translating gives CASSLVVAGVQETQYF.

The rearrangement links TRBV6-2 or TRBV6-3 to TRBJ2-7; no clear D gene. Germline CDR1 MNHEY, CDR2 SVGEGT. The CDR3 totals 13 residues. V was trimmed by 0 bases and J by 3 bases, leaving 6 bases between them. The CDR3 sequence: CASSYSTYYEQYF. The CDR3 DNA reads TGTGCCAGCAGTTACTCGACATACTACGAGCAGTACTTC.

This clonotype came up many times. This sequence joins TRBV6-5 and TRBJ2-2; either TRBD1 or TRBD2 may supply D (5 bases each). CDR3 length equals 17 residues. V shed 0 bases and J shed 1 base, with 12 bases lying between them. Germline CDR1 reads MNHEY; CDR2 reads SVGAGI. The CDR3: CASSYSFGAMNTGELFF. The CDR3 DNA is TGTGCCAGCAGTTACTCGTTCGGGGCTATGAACACCGGGGAGCTGTTTTTT.

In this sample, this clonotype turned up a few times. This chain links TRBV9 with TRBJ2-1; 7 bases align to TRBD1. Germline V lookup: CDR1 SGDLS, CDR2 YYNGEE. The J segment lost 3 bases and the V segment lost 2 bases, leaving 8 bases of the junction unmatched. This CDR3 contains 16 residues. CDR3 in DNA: TGTGCCAGCAGCGTCAGAACACAGGGGTACTACAATGAGCAGTTCTTC. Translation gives CASSVRTQGYYNEQFF.